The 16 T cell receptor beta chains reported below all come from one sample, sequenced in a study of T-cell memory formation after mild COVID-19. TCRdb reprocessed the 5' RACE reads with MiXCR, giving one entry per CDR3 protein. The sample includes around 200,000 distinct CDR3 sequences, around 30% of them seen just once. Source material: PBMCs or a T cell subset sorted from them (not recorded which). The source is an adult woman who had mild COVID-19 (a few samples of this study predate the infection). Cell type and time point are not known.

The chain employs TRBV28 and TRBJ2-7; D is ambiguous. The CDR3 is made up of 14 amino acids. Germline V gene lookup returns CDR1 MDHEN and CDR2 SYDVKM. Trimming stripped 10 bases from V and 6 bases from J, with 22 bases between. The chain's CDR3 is CATWERANLVEQYF. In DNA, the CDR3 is TGTGCCACCTGGGAAAGGGCGAACCTCGTCGAGCAGTACTTC.

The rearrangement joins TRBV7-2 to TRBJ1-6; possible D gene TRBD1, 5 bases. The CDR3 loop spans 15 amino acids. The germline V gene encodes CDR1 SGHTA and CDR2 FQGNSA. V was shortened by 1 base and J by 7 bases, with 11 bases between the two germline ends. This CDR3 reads CASSLEAGGNSPLHF. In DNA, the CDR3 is TGTGCCAGCAGCTTAGAAGCGGGGGGAAATTCACCCCTCCACTTT.

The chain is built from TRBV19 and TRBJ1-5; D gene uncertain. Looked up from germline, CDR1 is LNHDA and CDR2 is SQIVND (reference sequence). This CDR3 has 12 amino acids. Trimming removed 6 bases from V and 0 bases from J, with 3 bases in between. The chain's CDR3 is CASRGSNQPQHF. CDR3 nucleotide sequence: TGTGCCAGTAGAGGTAGCAATCAGCCCCAGCATTTT.

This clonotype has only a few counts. CDR3 in amino acids: CSARKGDRSFDQPQHF. For the CDR3, the DNA is TGCAGTGCTAGAAAAGGGGACAGGTCGTTTGATCAGCCCCAGCATTTT. The chain combines TRBV20-1 with TRBJ1-5; TRBD1 aligns across 8 bases. This CDR3 spans 16 amino acids. Germline assignment: CDR1 DFQATT and CDR2 SNEGSKA (reference sequence). Germline trimming cut 2 bases from V and 5 bases from J; bases unmatched to any gene: 11.

This CDR3 is CATSFERGAPYNEQFF. DNA of the CDR3: TGTGCCACCAGCTTCGAAAGAGGGGCCCCCTACAATGAGCAGTTCTTC. The chain links TRBV15 to TRBJ2-1; possibly TRBD1 or TRBD2 for D (5 bases each). CDR1 is LNHNV, CDR2 YYDKDF, per germline (reference sequence). V lost 5 bases and J lost 2, with 16 bases in between. The CDR3 is 16 residues long.

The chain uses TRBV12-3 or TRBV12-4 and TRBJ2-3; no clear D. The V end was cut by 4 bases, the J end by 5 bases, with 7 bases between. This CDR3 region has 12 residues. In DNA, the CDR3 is TGTGCCAGCAGTTCCAGTAAAGATACGCAGTATTTT. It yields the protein CASSSSKDTQYF.

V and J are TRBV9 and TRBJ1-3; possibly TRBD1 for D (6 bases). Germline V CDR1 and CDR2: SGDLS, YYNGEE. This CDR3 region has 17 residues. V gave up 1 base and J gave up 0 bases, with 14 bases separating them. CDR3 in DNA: TGTGCCAGCAGCGTATCTGGGGGGCCGAGCTCTGGAAACACCATATATTTT. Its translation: CASSVSGGPSSGNTIYF. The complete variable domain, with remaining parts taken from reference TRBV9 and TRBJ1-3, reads DSGVTQTPKHLITATGQRVTLRCSPRSGDLSVYWYQQSLDQGLQFLIQYYNGEERAKGNILERFSAQQFPDLHSELNLSSLELGDSALYFCASSVSGGPSSGNTIYFGEGSWLTVV.

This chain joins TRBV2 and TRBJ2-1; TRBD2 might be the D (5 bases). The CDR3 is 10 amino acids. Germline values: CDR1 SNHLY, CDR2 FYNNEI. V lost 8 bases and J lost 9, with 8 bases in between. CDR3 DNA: TGTGCCAGCGACGGAGGTGAGCAGTTCTTC. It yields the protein CASDGGEQFF. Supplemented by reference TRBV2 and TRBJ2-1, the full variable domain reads EPEVTQTPSHQVTQMGQEVILRCVPISNHLYFYWYRQILGQKVEFLVSFYNNEISEKSEIFDDQFSVERPDGSNFTLKIRSTKLEDSAMYFCASDGGEQFFGPGTRLTVL.

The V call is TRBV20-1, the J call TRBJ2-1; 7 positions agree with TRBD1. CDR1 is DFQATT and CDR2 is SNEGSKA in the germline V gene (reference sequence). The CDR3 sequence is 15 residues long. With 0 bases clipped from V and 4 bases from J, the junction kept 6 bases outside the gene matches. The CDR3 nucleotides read TGCAGTGCTAGAGATGGGGACAGCCCTTACAATGAGCAGTTCTTC. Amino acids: CSARDGDSPYNEQFF.

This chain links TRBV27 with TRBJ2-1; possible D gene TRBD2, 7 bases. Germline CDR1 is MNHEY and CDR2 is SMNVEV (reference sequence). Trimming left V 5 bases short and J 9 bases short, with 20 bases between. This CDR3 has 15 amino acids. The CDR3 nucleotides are TGTGCCAGCAGTCCATCACCTGGACTAGGGGGTGAGCAGTTCTTC. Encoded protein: CASSPSPGLGGEQFF.

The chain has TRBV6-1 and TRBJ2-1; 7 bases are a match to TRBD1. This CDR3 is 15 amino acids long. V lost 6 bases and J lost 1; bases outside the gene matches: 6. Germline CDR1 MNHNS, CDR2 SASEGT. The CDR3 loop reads CASRAGTASYNEQFF. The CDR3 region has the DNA TGTGCCAGCAGAGCCGGGACAGCATCCTACAATGAGCAGTTCTTC.

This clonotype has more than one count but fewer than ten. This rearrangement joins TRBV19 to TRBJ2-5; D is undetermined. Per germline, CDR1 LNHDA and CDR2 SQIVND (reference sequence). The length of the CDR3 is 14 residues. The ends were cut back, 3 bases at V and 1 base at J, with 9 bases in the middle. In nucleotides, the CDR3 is TGTGCCAGTAGTATTGATCACAGCCAAGAGACCCAGTACTTC. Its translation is CASSIDHSQETQYF. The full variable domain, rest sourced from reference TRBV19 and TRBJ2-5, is DGGITQSPKYLFRKEGQNVTLSCEQNLNHDAMYWYRQDPGQGLRLIYYSQIVNDFQKGDIAEGYSVSREKKESFPLTVTSAQKNPTAFYLCASSIDHSQETQYFGPGTRLLVL.

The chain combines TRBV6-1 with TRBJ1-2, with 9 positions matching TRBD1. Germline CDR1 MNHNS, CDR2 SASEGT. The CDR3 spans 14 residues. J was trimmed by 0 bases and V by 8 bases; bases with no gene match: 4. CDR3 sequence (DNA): TGTGCCAGCCGGGACAGGGTAGCTAACTATGGCTACACCTTC. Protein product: CASRDRVANYGYTF.

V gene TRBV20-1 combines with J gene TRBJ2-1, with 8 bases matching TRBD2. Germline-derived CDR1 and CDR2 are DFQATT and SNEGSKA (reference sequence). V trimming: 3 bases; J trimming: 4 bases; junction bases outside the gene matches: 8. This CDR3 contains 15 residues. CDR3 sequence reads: CSASGLASGYNEQFF. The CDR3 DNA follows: TGCAGTGCTAGTGGTCTCGCTAGCGGGTACAATGAGCAGTTCTTC.

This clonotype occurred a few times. CDR3 sequence (DNA): TGCAGTGCTAGAGGGGGGGCGCTGGACACCGGGGAGCTGTTTTTT. Amino acids: CSARGGALDTGELFF. The chain has TRBV20-1 and TRBJ2-2, with D tentatively TRBD1 or TRBD2 (6 bases each). CDR1 is DFQATT, CDR2 SNEGSKA, per germline (reference sequence). V was clipped by 1 base and J by 3 bases, with 12 bases between them. The length of the CDR3 is 15 residues.

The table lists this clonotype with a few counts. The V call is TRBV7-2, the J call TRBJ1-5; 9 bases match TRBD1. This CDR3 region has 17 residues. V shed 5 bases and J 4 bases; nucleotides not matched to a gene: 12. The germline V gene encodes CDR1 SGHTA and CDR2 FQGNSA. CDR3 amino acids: CASSRDTTGGRNQPQHF. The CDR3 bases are TGTGCCAGCAGCCGAGATACGACAGGGGGAAGGAATCAGCCCCAGCATTTT. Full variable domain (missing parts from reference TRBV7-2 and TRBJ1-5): GAGVSQSPSNKVTEKGKDVELRCDPISGHTALYWYRQSLGQGLEFLIYFQGNSAPDKSGLPSDRFSAERTGGSVSTLTIQRTQQEDSAVYLCASSRDTTGGRNQPQHFGDGTRLSIL.